The 21 T cell receptor beta chains below all came from one sample that was sequenced in a study of regulatory and conventional T cells in RAG deficiency. Method: immunoSEQ multiplex PCR; TCRdb's copy keeps in-frame clones and lacks some. The sample holds tens of thousands of clones; 70% to 90% are singletons and the top ten take roughly 5.2%. This same sample was also part of a study on regulatory T cells. That report notes: The primer mix had 52 TRBV and 13 TRBJ primers.

Sample: CD8+ T cells sorted from blood. Receptor source: a human donor in good health.

This sequence joins TRBV6-5 and TRBJ2-2; D unresolved. V lost 0 bases and J 4 bases, leaving 3 bases between the germline ends. There are 13 residues in the CDR3. Per germline, CDR1 MNHEY and CDR2 SVGAGI. This chain's CDR3 is CASSYSITGELFF. CDR3 DNA sequence: TGTGCCAGCAGTTACTCAATCACCGGGGAGCTGTTTTTT.

This clone was recorded a few times. The CDR3 sequence is CASSMRLWTSSAGEQYF. For the CDR3, the DNA is TGTGCCAGTAGTATGCGCCTCTGGACTAGCAGTGCGGGCGAGCAGTACTTC. The chain has TRBV19 and TRBJ2-7; 8 bases fit TRBD2. The CDR3 length is 17 residues. Germline V CDR1 and CDR2: LNHDA, SQIVND (reference sequence). V lost 3 bases and J lost 6; bases outside the gene matches: 16.

This chain uses TRBV2 with TRBJ1-3, with unresolved D. The germline gives CDR1 SNHLY, CDR2 FYNNEI. The CDR3 runs to 14 residues. V shed 1 base and J shed 8 bases, with 12 bases lying between them. CDR3 DNA sequence: TGTGCCAGCAGTGAAGGGATGGTCCCGGACACCATATATTTT. Translation gives CASSEGMVPDTIYF.

This clone was observed once. CDR3 in amino acids: CASSSKQGAYGYTF. CDR3 nucleotides: TGTGCCAGCAGCTCAAAACAGGGGGCCTATGGCTACACCTTC. V gene TRBV5-4 combines with J gene TRBJ1-2; 9 nucleotides match TRBD1. Germline CDR1 SGHNT, CDR2 YYREEE (reference sequence). The V gene end was trimmed by 3 bases and the J gene end by 4 bases; junction bases not matched to a gene: 4. The CDR3 runs 14 residues.

This clone appeared once. CDR3 bases: TGCGCCAGCAGCCAAGATCAGAGGATCGAGGGGCTGGATACGCAGTATTTT. Its translation is CASSQDQRIEGLDTQYF. V usage is TRBV4-1 and J usage is TRBJ2-3, with D perhaps assigned TRBD1 or TRBD2 (5 bases each). Germline assignment: CDR1 MGHRA and CDR2 YSYEKL. With 0 bases removed from V and 6 bases from J, the gap between germline ends came to 19 bases. This CDR3 has 17 amino acids.

V is TRBV6-1 and J is TRBJ2-1; tentative D call: TRBD2 (6 bases). The V end was cut by 8 bases, the J end by 3 bases, with 14 bases between. CDR1 is MNHNS, CDR2 SASEGT, per germline. The CDR3 loop spans 14 amino acids. The CDR3, as DNA: TGTGCCAGCCGGGTTCGGGGGTACTACAATGAGCAGTTCTTC. Amino acid sequence: CASRVRGYYNEQFF.

The chain recombines TRBV18 with TRBJ1-1, with 8 bases that match TRBD1. V dropped 6 bases and J dropped 8; count of bases not matched to a gene: 8. Germline CDR1 KGHSH, CDR2 LQKENI. The CDR3 spans 13 residues. CDR3 nucleotides: TGTGCCAGCTCCGGGACAGGCAAAGCAGAAGCTTTCTTT. Translating gives CASSGTGKAEAFF.

The CDR3 bases are TGTGCCAGCAGTCAGGGGGCGAGTTTGGTCGAGCAGTACTTC. Protein sequence: CASSQGASLVEQYF. The chain couples TRBV5-6 to TRBJ2-7; 8 positions agree with TRBD1. The V gene end was trimmed by 5 bases and the J gene end by 6 bases; junction bases not matched to a gene: 10. This CDR3 spans 14 amino acids. Per the germline V gene, CDR1 is SGHDT and CDR2 is YYEEEE.

The V gene is TRBV15, the J gene TRBJ2-5; tentatively, D is TRBD1 (5 bases). Germline V gives CDR1 LNHNV, CDR2 YYDKDF (reference sequence). The length of the CDR3 is 14 residues. Trimming took off 2 bases at V and 5 bases at J, with 12 bases between the two ends. CDR3 coding DNA: TGTGCCACCAGCAGATCGGACACCTCGGAGACCCAGTACTTC. This gives the protein CATSRSDTSETQYF.

J is TRBJ2-7 and V is TRBV27, with 13 bases that match TRBD2. Trimming took 5 bases from V and 4 from J; bases not matched to a gene: 5. The CDR3 contains 15 residues. Germline V gene data show CDR1 as MNHEY and CDR2 as SMNVEV (reference sequence). CDR3 nucleotide sequence: TGTGCCAGCAGTCTCGGACTAGCGGGAGTTTACGAGCAGTACTTC. This translates into CASSLGLAGVYEQYF.

The chain has TRBV15 and TRBJ1-2; possible D gene TRBD1, 5 bases. Deletions cut 0 bases from V and 3 bases from J, with 11 bases between. The CDR3 runs 15 residues. The germline gives CDR1 LNHNV, CDR2 YYDKDF (reference sequence). The CDR3 loop is CATSRDSRGHYGYTF. DNA of the CDR3: TGTGCCACCAGCAGAGATAGTAGGGGTCACTATGGCTACACCTTC.

The chain links TRBV7-9 to TRBJ2-7, with a possible D match to TRBD2 (5 bases). The CDR3 is made up of 15 amino acids. Germline V gene data show CDR1 as SEHNR and CDR2 as FQNEAQ (reference sequence). V was pared by 1 base and J by 0 bases, with 10 bases between. The CDR3 DNA follows: TGTGCCAGCAGCTTAGACGAGGGAAGCTCCTACGAGCAGTACTTC. This sequence encodes CASSLDEGSSYEQYF. The full variable domain, rest sourced from reference TRBV7-9 and TRBJ2-7, is DTGVSQNPRHKITKRGQNVTFRCDPISEHNRLYWYRQTLGQGPEFLTYFQNEAQLEKSRLLSDRFSAERPKGSFSTLEIQRTEQGDSAMYLCASSLDEGSSYEQYFGPGTRLTVT.

The table lists this clone with a count of one. The chain employs TRBV11-2 and TRBJ1-3; D is unclear. There are 15 residues in the CDR3. The ends were cut back, 7 bases at V and 2 bases at J, with 15 bases in the middle. Per the germline V gene, CDR1 is SGHAT and CDR2 is FQNNGV. DNA of the CDR3: TGTGCCAGCACCTCCGACCGAGAAGCTGGAAACACCATATATTTT. Its protein product is CASTSDREAGNTIYF.

This chain uses TRBV28 with TRBJ1-1; TRBD1 aligns across 9 bases. Germline assignment: CDR1 MDHEN and CDR2 SYDVKM. V gave up 8 bases and J gave up 0 bases; unmatched junction bases: 10. The CDR3 runs to 16 residues. For the CDR3, the DNA is TGTGCCAGCCACAAACCGGGACAGGGCATGAACACTGAAGCTTTCTTT. Amino acids: CASHKPGQGMNTEAFF.

The chain is built from TRBV11-2 and TRBJ1-1; D gene uncertain. This CDR3 has 14 amino acids. From germline, CDR1 is SGHAT and CDR2 FQNNGV. The V end lost 2 bases, the J end lost 4 bases, and 11 bases lay between the germline ends. The CDR3 sequence is CASSLLTDATEAFF. In DNA, the CDR3 is TGTGCCAGCAGCTTATTGACTGACGCCACTGAAGCTTTCTTT.

The V gene is TRBV15, the J gene TRBJ2-7, with D perhaps TRBD1 or TRBD2 (5 bases each). Germline V gene lookup returns CDR1 LNHNV and CDR2 YYDKDF (reference sequence). Between the trimmed V and J ends, which lost 0 bases and 0 bases, there was a span of 9 bases. The CDR3 consists of 15 residues. The CDR3 is CATSRDGGSSYEQYF. CDR3 sequence (DNA): TGTGCCACCAGCAGAGATGGGGGAAGCTCCTACGAGCAGTACTTC.

The V call is TRBV4-2, the J call TRBJ2-7; 7 nucleotides agree with TRBD2. The CDR3 extends over 16 amino acids. Germline V CDR1 and CDR2: LGHNA, YNFKEQ. Trimming removed 0 bases from V and 4 bases from J; junction bases left unmatched: 9. CDR3 region: CASSQESAGAKYEQYF. For the CDR3, the DNA is TGTGCCAGCAGCCAAGAGTCGGCGGGAGCTAAATACGAGCAGTACTTC.

The V call is TRBV27, the J call TRBJ2-7; D may be TRBD2 (7 bases). The germline V and J ends were trimmed by 2 bases and 7 bases, with 15 bases remaining between them. The CDR3 sequence is 14 residues long. The V gene's germline CDR1 is MNHEY and CDR2 SMNVEV (reference sequence). The CDR3 sequence is CASSLVAGAGEQYF. Here the CDR3 DNA reads TGTGCCAGCAGTTTAGTTGCGGGGGCGGGGGAGCAGTACTTC.

This chain links TRBV7-3 with TRBJ2-1; TRBD2 aligns across 8 bases. Germline-derived CDR1 and CDR2 are SGHTA and FQGTGA. V trimming: 5 bases; J trimming: 7 bases; junction bases outside the gene matches: 13. The CDR3 sequence is 16 residues long. DNA of the CDR3: TGTGCCAGCAGCCAACCTAGACGGGGGGGCCCAAATGAGCAGTTCTTC. It specifies CASSQPRRGGPNEQFF.

The chain has TRBV7-6 and TRBJ2-1; 7 positions match TRBD1. The CDR3 length is 15 residues. Looked up from germline, CDR1 is SGHVS and CDR2 is FNYEAQ. With V trimmed by 1 base and J by 2 bases, 2 bases remained unmatched. CDR3 sequence reads: CASSLGGGTYNEQFF. The CDR3 nucleotides are TGTGCCAGCAGCTTAGGAGGGGGCACCTACAATGAGCAGTTCTTC.

CDR3 in amino acids: CASSFGGRELFF. In nucleotides, the CDR3 is TGTGCCAGTAGTTTCGGTGGCAGGGAGCTGTTTTTT. The chain employs TRBV19 and TRBJ2-2; no clear D. CDR1 is LNHDA, CDR2 SQIVND, per germline (reference sequence). The V gene lost 5 bases and the J gene lost 9 bases, with 10 bases spanning the gap. The CDR3 totals 12 residues.